Listed below are T cell receptor beta chains from one sample, sequenced in a study of OX40 agonist ivuxolimab in advanced cancers. TCRdb's copy holds only in-frame clones and misses some; the assay was immunoSEQ multiplex PCR. This table has approximately 50,000 clones, roughly 84% appearing once. Sequencing was performed on CD4+ or CD8+ T cells sorted from blood, taken in a trial of the OX40 agonist ivuxolimab. The receptors shown here come from an adult with an advanced solid tumor such as melanoma, head and neck, liver or kidney cancer. The CDR3 runs from the conserved cysteine through the conserved F or W. A D gene is named only where the DNA matches it firmly. Clone size appears in some rows only: once, few, many, or a class for an expanded clone.

V gene	J gene	clone size	D gene	CDR3 DNA	CDR3 protein
TRBV9	TRBJ2-5	-	-	TGTGCCAGCAGCGTAGCTTTGGGGGAGCAAGAGACCCAGTACTTC	CASSVALGEQETQYF
TRBV5-4	TRBJ1-3	-	TRBD1	TGTGCCAGCAGCCGGGACAGGGGAAACACCATATATTTT	CASSRDRGNTIYF
TRBV18	TRBJ1-1	-	-	TGTGCCAGCTCACCCCAAAAACGTCCTGAAGCTTTCTTT	CASSPQKRPEAFF
TRBV5-6	TRBJ2-5	-	-	TGTGCCAGCAGCTTTCAGCAGGGAGCAGAGACCCAGTACTTC	CASSFQQGAETQYF
TRBV25-1	TRBJ2-3	few	TRBD2	TGTGCCAGCACCCGGGGGGGGCCGGCAGATACGCAGTATTTT	CASTRGGPADTQYF
TRBV7-7	TRBJ2-3	-	-	TGTGCTAGCAGCTTAGTCGAGCAGGATACGCAGTATTTT	CASSLVEQDTQYF
TRBV28	TRBJ2-7	few	-	TGTGCCAGCAGTTCCGGATTCGGCAGCTCCTACGAGCAGTACTTC	CASSSGFGSSYEQYF
TRBV28	TRBJ1-1	-	-	TGTGCCACCACACAGGGATACTCCGTGAACACTGAAGCTTTCTTT	CATTQGYSVNTEAFF
TRBV29-1	TRBJ2-7	-	-	TGCAGCGTTGGATCCGGTAACTACGAGCAGTACTTC	CSVGSGNYEQYF
TRBV2	TRBJ1-4	medium-sized	-	TGTGCCAGCAGTGTGATTAATGAAAAACTGTTTTTT	CASSVINEKLFF
TRBV6-5	TRBJ2-2	-	TRBD1	TGTGCCAGCAGTTCTCCACGGGACAGCCGCGCCGGGGAGCTGTTTTTT	CASSSPRDSRAGELFF
TRBV28	TRBJ1-5	-	TRBD1	TGTGCCAGCAGTAAAAAGGGACAGGAGAGCAATCAGCCCCAGCATTTT	CASSKKGQESNQPQHF
TRBV25-1	TRBJ2-5	-	-	TGTGCCAGCAGTGAACGGGTATCTGCAGAGACCCAGTACTTC	CASSERVSAETQYF
TRBV6-1	TRBJ1-5	-	-	TGTGCCAGCTCGCCACAGATTAGCAATCAGCCCCAGCATTTT	CASSPQISNQPQHF
TRBV5-6	TRBJ1-1	-	-	TGTGCCAGCAGCTTGGGGCCCGGGACTGAAGCTTTCTTT	CASSLGPGTEAFF
TRBV4-1	TRBJ1-1	few	-	TGCGCCAGCAGCCAAGTGGGAGGAACTGAAGCTTTCTTT	CASSQVGGTEAFF
TRBV30	TRBJ1-2	-	-	TGTGCCTGGAGTGTGGGGGTGGGGGGCTACACCTTC	CAWSVGVGGYTF
TRBV27	TRBJ1-6	-	TRBD1	TGTGCCAGCACCCCGACAGGGGGTAATTCACCCCTCCACTTT	CASTPTGGNSPLHF
TRBV4-2	TRBJ1-2	-	-	TGTGCCAGCAGCCAAGAGCATCGGGCCATGGCCAACTATGGCTACACCTTC	CASSQEHRAMANYGYTF
TRBV29-1	TRBJ2-3	once	TRBD2	TGCAGCGCTGGTAGCGGGAGGGTTCGGGCAGATACGCAGTATTTT	CSAGSGRVRADTQYF
TRBV6-5	TRBJ1-1	-	TRBD1	TGTGCCAGCAGTTCCCGGGGACAGGGTAACACTGAAGCTTTCTTT	CASSSRGQGNTEAFF
TRBV5-5	TRBJ1-5	-	-	TGTGCCAGCAGCTTGGATGGGGAGGGTCGACAGCCCCAGCATTTT	CASSLDGEGRQPQHF
TRBV5-4	TRBJ1-1	-	-	TGTGCCAGCAGCTTGGCAGGGGCCCCTGAAGCTTTCTTT	CASSLAGAPEAFF
TRBV28	TRBJ1-4	-	-	TGTGCCAGCAGTTCCCCATCATTACGGGGCGCAACTAATGAAAAACTGTTTTTT	CASSSPSLRGATNEKLFF
TRBV2	TRBJ2-5	-	-	TGTGCCAGCAGTTACCAAGAGACCCAGTACTTC	CASSYQETQYF
TRBV19	TRBJ2-2	-	TRBD2	TGTGCCAGTACCACGATGAACTTGGGAGCGGGAGGCACCGGGGAGCTGTTTTTT	CASTTMNLGAGGTGELFF
TRBV28	TRBJ1-2	-	-	TGTGCCAGCAGTCCCCTTTCAGGGAACTATGGCTACACCTTC	CASSPLSGNYGYTF
TRBV6-1	TRBJ2-7	-	-	TGTGCCAGCAGTTTTCACGAGCAGTACTTC	CASSFHEQYF
TRBV7-9	TRBJ2-1	-	TRBD2	TGTGCCAGCAGCCTCATGGGGACTAGTTCGAATGAGCAGTTCTTC	CASSLMGTSSNEQFF
TRBV6-5	TRBJ2-3	-	TRBD2	TGTGCCAGCAGCCCTCCGGGCGGGGGGGCTGATACGCAGTATTTT	CASSPPGGGADTQYF
TRBV19	TRBJ1-1	-	TRBD1	TGTGCCAGCCAAGGACAGGGGCGTACTGAAGCTTTCTTT	CASQGQGRTEAFF
TRBV11-2	TRBJ2-7	-	TRBD1	TGTGCCAGCAGCTTAGATTGGAAGGGACAGTTGCAGGTGCAGTACTTC	CASSLDWKGQLQVQYF
TRBV4-2	TRBJ1-1	-	-	TGTGCCAGCAGCCAAGGACAGGAAGCTTTCTTT	CASSQGQEAFF
TRBV7-2	TRBJ2-1	once	-	TGTGCCAGCAGCTTAGCACTAGGAGGGGGCAATGAGCAGTTCTTC	CASSLALGGGNEQFF
TRBV2	TRBJ1-6	-	-	TGTGCCAGCAGTGAAGGACCCTCCAGTAATTCACCCCTCCACTTT	CASSEGPSSNSPLHF
TRBV7-2	TRBJ2-7	-	TRBD2	TGTGCCAGCAGCCGTCTCGCCGGGGGGAAAGGCGAGCAGTACTTC	CASSRLAGGKGEQYF
TRBV7-9	TRBJ2-5	-	TRBD2	TGTGCCAGCAGCTTAGCCAGCTCCCGCCGACTAGCGGGGGTAGAGACCCAGTACTTC	CASSLASSRRLAGVETQYF
TRBV13	TRBJ2-7	-	TRBD1	TGTGCCAGCAGCTTAGGTAACAGGGGGAAACCAATGAGGGAGCAGTACTTC	CASSLGNRGKPMREQYF
TRBV7-2	TRBJ2-1	-	TRBD2	TGTGCCAGCATCGCACTAAGAAGCGGGGGGGCCGGCGATGAGCAGTTCTTC	CASIALRSGGAGDEQFF
TRBV9	TRBJ2-7	once	-	TGTGCCAGCAGCGTAGCCCCCGACGCTTCCACCTACGAGCAGTACTTC	CASSVAPDASTYEQYF
TRBV5-1	TRBJ2-7	-	TRBD2	TGCGCCAGCAGCTTTGGGGAGGGCGACGAGCAGTACTTC	CASSFGEGDEQYF
TRBV6-5	TRBJ2-7	-	-	TGTGCCAGCAGGATCACCCCAGGGTTAAACTACGAGCAGTACTTC	CASRITPGLNYEQYF
TRBV10-3	TRBJ1-4	-	TRBD1	TGTGCCATCAGTGAACAGGGGACAACTAATGAAAAACTGTTTTTT	CAISEQGTTNEKLFF
TRBV5-4	TRBJ1-1	-	-	TGTGCCAGCAGCTTTAATTGGGAAGGGACTGAAGCTTTCTTT	CASSFNWEGTEAFF